The 8 T cell receptor beta chains below come from one sample, sequenced in a study of neoadjuvant nivolumab and ipilimumab in lung cancer. Clones were sequenced by immunoSEQ multiplex PCR, and TCRdb holds only the in-frame ones, with some missing. The table includes about 1,500 clones, 85% to 90% detected once. Sequenced here: adjacent normal lung tissue, sampled after neoadjuvant nivolumab, alone or with ipilimumab, at or shortly before surgery. The origin of the receptors is an adult with non-small cell lung cancer.

In its sample, this clone was seen once. The chain carries TRBV4-1 and TRBJ2-7; D gene ambiguous. Looked up from germline, CDR1 is MGHRA and CDR2 is YSYEKL. This CDR3 contains 14 residues. The V end lost 0 bases, the J end lost 3 bases, and 9 bases lay between the germline ends. CDR3 residues: CASSQDDTYYEQYF. DNA for the CDR3: TGCGCCAGCAGCCAAGACGACACCTACTACGAGCAGTACTTC.

The chain employs TRBV5-1 and TRBJ2-3; 8 nucleotides match TRBD2. Germline assignment: CDR1 SGHRS and CDR2 YFSETQ. This CDR3 comprises 16 residues. J was trimmed by 3 bases and V by 0 bases; bases with no gene match: 6. CDR3 in DNA: TGCGCCAGCAGCTTGGCCGCGGGGGGCGGTACAGATACGCAGTATTTT. Protein: CASSLAAGGGTDTQYF.

CDR3 amino acids: CASSFEGAGYGYTF. In DNA, the CDR3 is TGTGCCAGCAGCTTTGAAGGGGCCGGGTATGGCTACACCTTC. V is TRBV12-1 and J is TRBJ1-2; no DNA check was done on the table's D call, TRBD1. TRBV12-1 is annotated as a pseudogene. CDR3 size: 14 residues.

The rearrangement joins TRBV29-1 to TRBJ1-2; D may be TRBD1 (6 bases). V lost 4 bases, J lost 2 bases, and 14 bases lay in between. The germline V gene has CDR1 SQVTM and CDR2 ANQGSEA. The CDR3 consists of 14 residues. The CDR3 spells CSVVGGLLNYGYTF. The CDR3 DNA reads as TGCAGCGTTGTAGGGGGACTACTCAACTATGGCTACACCTTC.

CDR3 in DNA: TGCGCCAGCAGCCAAGCCGGAGTCACCGGGACAGGGGTACGGGGCTACACCTTC. Amino acids: CASSQAGVTGTGVRGYTF. The chain couples TRBV4-1 to TRBJ1-2; TRBD1 aligns across 10 bases. Germline-derived CDR1 and CDR2 are MGHRA and YSYEKL. The CDR3 is 18 residues long. V shed 1 base and J 8 bases; nucleotides not matched to a gene: 16.

This chain joins TRBV5-6 and TRBJ2-5, with D possibly being TRBD2 (6 bases). The V end lost 4 bases, the J end lost 6 bases, and 19 bases lay between the germline ends. Germline assignment: CDR1 SGHDT and CDR2 YYEEEE. The CDR3 totals 15 residues. DNA for the CDR3: TGTGCCAGCAGCCCCCAGGGTGCCCTAGCGAAGACCCAGTACTTC. Protein: CASSPQGALAKTQYF.

This sequence joins TRBV5-4 and TRBJ2-3; D might be TRBD1 or TRBD2, each matching 5 bases. The ends were cut back, 2 bases at V and 2 bases at J, with 12 bases in the middle. This CDR3 region has 15 residues. CDR1 SGHNT and CDR2 YYREEE come from the germline V gene (reference sequence). This chain's CDR3 is CASSLGAGFTDTQYF. The CDR3 DNA reads TGTGCCAGCAGCTTAGGGGCGGGTTTCACAGATACGCAGTATTTT.

The chain couples TRBV7-9 to TRBJ1-2, with a tentative D call TRBD1 (5 bases). V was pared by 5 bases and J by 2 bases, with 21 bases between. Germline CDR1 and CDR2: SEHNR and FQNEAQ (reference sequence). CDR3 length equals 17 residues. The DNA of the CDR3 is TGTGCCAGCAGCCGACGTACACCTAATACAGGCAACTATGGCTACACCTTC. Translating gives CASSRRTPNTGNYGYTF. Filled out from reference TRBV7-9 and TRBJ1-2, the complete variable domain reads DTGVSQNPRHKITKRGQNVTFRCDPISEHNRLYWYRQTLGQGPEFLTYFQNEAQLEKSRLLSDRFSAERPKGSFSTLEIQRTEQGDSAMYLCASSRRTPNTGNYGYTFGSGTRLTVV.